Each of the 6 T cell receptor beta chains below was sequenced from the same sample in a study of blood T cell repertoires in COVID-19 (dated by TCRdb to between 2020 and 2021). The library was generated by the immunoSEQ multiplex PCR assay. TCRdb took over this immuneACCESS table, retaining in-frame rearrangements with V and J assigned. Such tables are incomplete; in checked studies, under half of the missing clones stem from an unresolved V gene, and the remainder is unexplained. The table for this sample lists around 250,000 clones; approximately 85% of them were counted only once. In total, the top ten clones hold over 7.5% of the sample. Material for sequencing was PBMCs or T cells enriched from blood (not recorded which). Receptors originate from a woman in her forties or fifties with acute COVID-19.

The CDR3 is CASRNTGGAYKTEAFF. The CDR3 region has the DNA TGTGCCAGTAGGAACACAGGGGGCGCGTATAAGACTGAAGCTTTCTTT. The rearrangement links TRBV19 to TRBJ1-1; 9 bases fit TRBD1. This CDR3 is built from 16 residues. Germline V gene data show CDR1 as LNHDA and CDR2 as SQIVND (reference sequence). V gave up 6 bases and J gave up 5 bases; unmatched junction bases: 13.

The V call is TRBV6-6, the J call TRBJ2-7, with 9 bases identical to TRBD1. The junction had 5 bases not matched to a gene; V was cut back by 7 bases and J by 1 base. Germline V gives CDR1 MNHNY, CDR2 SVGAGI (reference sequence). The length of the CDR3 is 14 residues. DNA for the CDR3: TGTGCCAGCATAGTGGGACAGGGATCCTACGAGCAGTACTTC. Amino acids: CASIVGQGSYEQYF.

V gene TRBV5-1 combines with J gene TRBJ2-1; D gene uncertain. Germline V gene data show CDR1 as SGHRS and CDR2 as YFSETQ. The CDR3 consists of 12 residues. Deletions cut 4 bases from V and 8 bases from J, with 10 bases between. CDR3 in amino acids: CASSTPFDEQFF. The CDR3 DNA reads TGCGCCAGCAGCACACCGTTCGATGAGCAGTTCTTC. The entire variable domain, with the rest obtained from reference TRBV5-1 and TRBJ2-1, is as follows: KAGVTQTPRYLIKTRGQQVTLSCSPISGHRSVSWYQQTPGQGLQFLFEYFSETQRNKGNFPGRFSGRQFSNSRSEMNVSTLELGDSALYLCASSTPFDEQFFGPGTRLTVL.

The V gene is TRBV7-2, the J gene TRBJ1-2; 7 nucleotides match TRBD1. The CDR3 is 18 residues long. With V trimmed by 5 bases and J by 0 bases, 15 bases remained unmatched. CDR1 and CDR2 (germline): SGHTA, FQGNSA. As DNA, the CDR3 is TGTGCCAGCAGCCCGCCCCCGAAAGGACAGGATTCTAACTATGGCTACACCTTC. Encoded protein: CASSPPPKGQDSNYGYTF.

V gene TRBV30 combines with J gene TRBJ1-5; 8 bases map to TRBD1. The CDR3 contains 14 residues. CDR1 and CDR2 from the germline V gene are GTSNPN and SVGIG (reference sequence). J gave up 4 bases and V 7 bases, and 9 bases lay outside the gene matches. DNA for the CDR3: TGTGCCTCTCAGGGGGCAGGCCGAAATCAGCCCCAGCATTTT. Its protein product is CASQGAGRNQPQHF.

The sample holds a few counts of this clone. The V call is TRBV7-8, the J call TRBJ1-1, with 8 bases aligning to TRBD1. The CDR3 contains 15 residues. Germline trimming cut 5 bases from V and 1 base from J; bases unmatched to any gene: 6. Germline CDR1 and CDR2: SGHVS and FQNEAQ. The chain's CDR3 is CASSQRTGKNTEAFF. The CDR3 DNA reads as TGTGCCAGCAGCCAGCGGACAGGGAAGAACACTGAAGCTTTCTTT.